These 24 T cell receptor beta chains originate from one sample sequenced in a study of cytomegalovirus exposure and HLA in healthy donors (dated by TCRdb to about 2017). The library was prepared using the immunoSEQ multiplex PCR assay. For the multiplex PCR, a mixture combining 60 forward primers for TCR Vbeta segments and 13 reverse primers for TCR Jbeta segments was used. As stored in TCRdb, this immuneACCESS dataset retains in-frame rearrangements with V and J assigned. A fraction of the clones does not appear; measured against another copy, unresolved V genes explain less than half of the discrepancy, and the remainder lacks a known reason. A total of more than 130,000 clones appear in this sample, around 80% of them only once. 2% to 2.5% of the sample is taken by the ten largest. The sequencing input was PBMCs. Receptors originate from a young man in good health and CMV-seronegative.

The CDR3 sequence: CSVEGTSGFNEQFF. The CDR3 nucleotides read TGCAGCGTTGAAGGGACTAGCGGGTTTAATGAGCAGTTCTTC. The chain combines TRBV29-1 with TRBJ2-1, with 11 nucleotides matching TRBD2. Germline CDR1 and CDR2: SQVTM and ANQGSEA. The CDR3 has 14 residues. V dropped 1 base and J dropped 7; count of bases not matched to a gene: 3.

The chain links TRBV28 to TRBJ1-2; 11 positions match TRBD1. The germline CDR1 and CDR2 sequences are MDHEN and SYDVKM. The CDR3 is made up of 14 amino acids. The ends lost 6 bases at V and 2 bases at J; junction bases unmatched: 2. The CDR3 region has the DNA TGTGCCAGCAGGAGGACAGGGGGCAACTATGGCTACACCTTC. Its protein product is CASRRTGGNYGYTF.

In this sample, this clone turned up a few times. The chain recombines TRBV6-5 with TRBJ2-7; a weak D match, TRBD1 (5 bases). The V and J ends lost 6 bases and 1 base respectively, with 16 bases between them. The germline V gene encodes CDR1 MNHEY and CDR2 SVGAGI. The length of the CDR3 is 15 residues. CDR3 loop: CASRPARGVSYEQYF. Here the CDR3 DNA reads TGTGCCAGCAGACCTGCTAGGGGCGTTTCCTACGAGCAGTACTTC.

This sequence joins TRBV4-1 and TRBJ1-1, with 7 positions matching TRBD1. CDR1 and CDR2 (germline): MGHRA, YSYEKL. The V segment lost 0 bases and the J segment 6 bases; nucleotides outside the gene matches: 10. There are 16 residues in the CDR3. CDR3 DNA sequence: TGCGCCAGCAGCCAAGATCTGGGACAGTCTCAGCCTGAAGCTTTCTTT. Translated, it gives CASSQDLGQSQPEAFF.

This clone was seen a handful of times. This chain connects TRBV6-4 to TRBJ2-2, with D tentatively TRBD1 (6 bases). Germline lookup yields CDR1 MRHNA and CDR2 SNTAGT. The CDR3 contains 15 residues. V was pared by 2 bases and J by 4 bases, with 11 bases between. CDR3 protein: CASSDGKGGTGELFF. DNA of the CDR3: TGTGCCAGCAGTGACGGGAAAGGGGGCACCGGGGAGCTGTTTTTT.

This clone showed up just once. The genes are TRBV4-1 and TRBJ1-2; 11 positions match TRBD1. Germline V gene lookup returns CDR1 MGHRA and CDR2 YSYEKL. Trimming cost V 4 bases and J 8 bases; bases outside gene matches: 9. The CDR3 extends over 15 amino acids. The CDR3 nucleotides read TGCGCCAGCAGCCGCGGGACAGGGGGTCGCGAGGGCTACACCTTC. Amino acids: CASSRGTGGREGYTF.

This clone turned up a few times. The V gene is TRBV7-9, the J gene TRBJ2-4, with no clear D. The CDR3 contains 13 residues. CDR1 and CDR2 from the germline V gene are SEHNR and FQNEAQ (reference sequence). V was trimmed by 5 bases and J by 7 bases, leaving 12 bases between them. The CDR3: CASSQPPVNIQYF. As DNA, the CDR3 is TGTGCCAGCAGCCAACCCCCGGTGAACATTCAGTACTTC.

The chain couples TRBV27 to TRBJ1-5; 9 positions agree with TRBD1. There are 15 residues in the CDR3. Unmatched junction bases numbered 7, after V lost 6 bases and J lost 4 bases. Germline V gene data show CDR1 as MNHEY and CDR2 as SMNVEV (reference sequence). The CDR3 region has the DNA TGTGCCAGCAGACCAACGGGACAGGGAAATCAGCCCCAGCATTTT. Its translation is CASRPTGQGNQPQHF.

V and J are TRBV10-2 and TRBJ2-5, with TRBD2 matching 9 bases. CDR3 length: 15 amino acids. Per the germline V gene, CDR1 is WSHSY and CDR2 is SAAADI. J lost 5 bases, V lost 3 bases, and 7 bases had no gene match. The CDR3 DNA is TGCGCCAGCAGTGAAGGCGGGGGGGCAGGGGAGACCCAGTACTTC. Its protein product is CASSEGGGAGETQYF.

The chain recombines TRBV7-9 with TRBJ1-1; 7 nucleotides line up with TRBD1. Germline V gene sequence: CDR1 SEHNR, CDR2 FQNEAQ (reference sequence). V shed 4 bases, J shed 0 bases, and the junction held 5 bases outside the gene matches. The CDR3 runs 15 residues. CDR3 nucleotides: TGTGCCAGCAGCTCAGCAGGGGGAATGAACACTGAAGCTTTCTTT. Translating gives CASSSAGGMNTEAFF.

V usage is TRBV4-2 and J usage is TRBJ2-7, with 9 bases aligning to TRBD2. Unmatched junction bases numbered 6, after V lost 0 bases and J lost 0 bases. Germline values: CDR1 LGHNA, CDR2 YNFKEQ. This CDR3 has 17 amino acids. The CDR3 is CASSQDRTSVNSYEQYF. CDR3 in DNA: TGTGCCAGCAGCCAAGATAGGACTAGCGTTAACTCCTACGAGCAGTACTTC.

The chain recombines TRBV28 with TRBJ2-7; possible D gene TRBD2, 5 bases. The CDR3 covers 17 residues. V gave up 4 bases and J gave up 0 bases, with 19 bases separating them. CDR1 MDHEN and CDR2 SYDVKM come from the germline V gene. The CDR3 nucleotides read TGTGCCAGCAGTTCCATCCCGGGTAGCGTAAACTCCTACGAGCAGTACTTC. This sequence encodes CASSSIPGSVNSYEQYF.

The chain uses TRBV4-1 and TRBJ2-7; 8 bases match TRBD2. The trim removed 1 base at V and 3 bases at J, leaving 8 bases unmatched. This CDR3 contains 16 residues. The germline gives CDR1 MGHRA, CDR2 YSYEKL. This CDR3 reads CASSQALLAGDYEQYF. CDR3 DNA sequence: TGCGCCAGCAGCCAAGCTCTCCTAGCGGGTGACTACGAGCAGTACTTC.

The CDR3 DNA follows: TGTGCCAGCAGCCGCGGGGACAGGGTAGGCGGGGAGCTGTTTTTT. As protein: CASSRGDRVGGELFF. The chain recombines TRBV7-2 with TRBJ2-2, with 9 bases matching TRBD1. With V trimmed by 5 bases and J by 7 bases, 8 bases remained unmatched. Germline assignment: CDR1 SGHTA and CDR2 FQGNSA. The CDR3 sequence is 15 residues long.

The V gene is TRBV9, the J gene TRBJ1-1, with 8 bases aligning to TRBD1. The junction had 9 bases not matched to a gene; V was cut back by 0 bases and J by 8 bases. Germline V gene sequence: CDR1 SGDLS, CDR2 YYNGEE. The CDR3 sequence is 15 residues long. In DNA form, the CDR3 reads TGTGCCAGCAGCGTAGCTACAGGGGGGGGGAGAGAAGCTTTCTTT. Its translation: CASSVATGGGREAFF.

The chain is built from TRBV28 and TRBJ2-1; a weak D match, TRBD2 (6 bases). V was shortened by 2 bases and J by 2 bases, with 10 bases between the two germline ends. The CDR3 extends over 15 amino acids. The V gene's germline CDR1 is MDHEN and CDR2 SYDVKM. The CDR3 nucleotides read TGTGCCAGCAGTTTAGCGGGGTGGGCCTACAATGAGCAGTTCTTC. It specifies CASSLAGWAYNEQFF. The full variable domain, its missing parts supplied by reference TRBV28 and TRBJ2-1, is DVKVTQSSRYLVKRTGEKVFLECVQDMDHENMFWYRQDPGLGLRLIYFSYDVKMKEKGDIPEGYSVSREKKERFSLILESASTNQTSMYLCASSLAGWAYNEQFFGPGTRLTVL.

V and J are TRBV4-1 and TRBJ1-1; D is perhaps TRBD1 (5 bases). This CDR3 is 14 amino acids long. Germline CDR1 is MGHRA and CDR2 is YSYEKL. The ends were cut back, 0 bases at V and 10 bases at J, with 15 bases in the middle. DNA for the CDR3: TGCGCCAGCAGCCAAGAAGGAGGGACTAGAGTAGCTTTCTTT. As protein: CASSQEGGTRVAFF.

The CDR3 DNA is TGTGCCAGCAGGGAGTCTGGAAACACCATATATTTT. Translating it yields CASRESGNTIYF. The chain carries TRBV7-9 and TRBJ1-3; D remains unclear. The CDR3 spans 12 residues. Looked up from germline, CDR1 is SEHNR and CDR2 is FQNEAQ (reference sequence). The V end was cut by 6 bases, the J end by 1 base, with 4 bases between.

This chain links TRBV4-2 with TRBJ2-7; 12 bases line up with TRBD2. The V gene end was trimmed by 0 bases and the J gene end by 6 bases; junction bases not matched to a gene: 12. The CDR3 covers 18 residues. CDR1 and CDR2 (germline): LGHNA, YNFKEQ. The chain's CDR3 is CASSQDTSTSGSLREQYF. The DNA of the CDR3 is TGTGCCAGCAGCCAAGATACCTCGACTAGCGGGAGCCTTCGCGAGCAGTACTTC.

J is TRBJ1-5 and V is TRBV19, with 8 positions matching TRBD1. The CDR3 sequence is 14 residues long. Germline assignment: CDR1 LNHDA and CDR2 SQIVND (reference sequence). J was trimmed by 7 bases and V by 5 bases; bases with no gene match: 7. CDR3 DNA sequence: TGTGCCAGTAGTCAGCTACAGGGGGGGCAGCCCCAGCATTTT. This codes for CASSQLQGGQPQHF.

The chain uses TRBV28 and TRBJ2-7; no clear D. The CDR3 sequence is 13 residues long. The germline CDR1 and CDR2 sequences are MDHEN and SYDVKM. V was pared by 6 bases and J by 5 bases, with 14 bases between. CDR3: CASSSYRTHEQYF. Here the CDR3 DNA reads TGTGCCAGCAGCTCCTACAGAACCCACGAGCAGTACTTC.

This clone was counted once. J is TRBJ2-7 and V is TRBV27; a possible D gene is TRBD2 (5 bases). This CDR3 has 14 amino acids. Trimming removed 3 bases at V and 0 bases at J, with 9 bases between. Germline-derived CDR1 and CDR2 are MNHEY and SMNVEV (reference sequence). In nucleotides, the CDR3 is TGTGCCAGCAGTTTGCGGGCTAGCTCCTACGAGCAGTACTTC. Translation: CASSLRASSYEQYF.

The gene calls are TRBV29-1 and TRBJ2-1; 8 positions match TRBD1. V was clipped by 2 bases and J by 1 base; unmatched bases: 13. Per the germline V gene, CDR1 is SQVTM and CDR2 is ANQGSEA. This CDR3 has 18 residues. This chain's CDR3 is CSVEHTLNRGSSYNEQFF. In nucleotides, the CDR3 is TGCAGCGTTGAACATACCCTGAACAGGGGGTCGTCCTACAATGAGCAGTTCTTC.

The V and J genes are TRBV13 and TRBJ2-7; 7 bases agree with TRBD1. Unmatched junction bases numbered 7, after V lost 0 bases and J lost 2 bases. This CDR3 is built from 16 residues. Germline V gene data show CDR1 as PRHDT and CDR2 as FYEKMQ (reference sequence). The CDR3 reads CASSLGRGGAPYEQYF. DNA of the CDR3: TGTGCCAGCAGCTTAGGACGAGGGGGCGCCCCCTACGAGCAGTACTTC.